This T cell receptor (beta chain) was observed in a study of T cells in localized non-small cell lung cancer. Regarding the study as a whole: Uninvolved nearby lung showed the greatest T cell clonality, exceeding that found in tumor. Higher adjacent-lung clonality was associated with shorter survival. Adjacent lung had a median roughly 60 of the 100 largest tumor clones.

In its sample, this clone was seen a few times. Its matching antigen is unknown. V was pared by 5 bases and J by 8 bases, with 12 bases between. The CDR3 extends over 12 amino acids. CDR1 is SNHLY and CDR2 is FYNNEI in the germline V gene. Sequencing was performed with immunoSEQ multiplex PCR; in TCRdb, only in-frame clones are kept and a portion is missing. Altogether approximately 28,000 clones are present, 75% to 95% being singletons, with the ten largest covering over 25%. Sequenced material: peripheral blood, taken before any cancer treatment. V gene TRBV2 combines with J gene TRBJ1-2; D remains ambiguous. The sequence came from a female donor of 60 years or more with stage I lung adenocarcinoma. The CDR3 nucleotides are TGTGCCAGCAGTCTCCTTCCCGGCGGCTACACCTTC. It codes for CASSLLPGGYTF.